The 3 T cell receptor beta chains in this list originate from one sample, sequenced in a study of T-cell reconstitution after alpha-beta-depleted transplantation in children. Library preparation (for TCRbeta) was performed with unique molecular identifiers. TCRdb redid the calling of the PCR reads with MiXCR, one entry per CDR3 protein. The sample carries 800,000 to 1,000,000 distinct CDR3 sequences, 25% to 30% recorded once. The sequencing here drew on PBMCs, mostly from graft donor cells, taken 360 days after TCRalphabeta/CD19-depleted stem cell transplant. The receptors were sampled from a boy younger than two who had a stem cell transplant for SCID, so the T cells may come from the graft donor.

This clonotype has more than one count but fewer than ten. The chain uses TRBV5-5 and TRBJ2-3, with D possibly called TRBD1 or TRBD2 (5 bases each). The CDR3 is made up of 18 amino acids. CDR1 is SGHKS, CDR2 YYEKEE, per germline (reference sequence). Trimming stripped 3 bases from V and 2 bases from J, with 22 bases between. CDR3 in DNA: TGTGCCAGCAGCTGGACAAAGAAGGACTGGCCTACCACAGATACGCAGTATTTT. It translates to CASSWTKKDWPTTDTQYF. The variable domain in full, completed from reference TRBV5-5 and TRBJ2-3, reads DAGVTQSPTHLIKTRGQQVTLRCSPISGHKSVSWYQQVLGQGPQFIFQYYEKEERGRGNFPDRFSARQFPNYSSELNVNALLLGDSALYLCASSWTKKDWPTTDTQYFGPGTRLTVL.

This clonotype has a count of ten or more. V is TRBV6-1 and J is TRBJ1-3, with 7 bases matching TRBD1. CDR1 and CDR2 (germline): MNHNS, SASEGT. V gave up 6 bases and J gave up 0 bases; unmatched junction bases: 5. This CDR3 contains 15 residues. Here the CDR3 DNA reads TGTGCCAGCAGCCGAGGGGGCGGCTCTGGAAACACCATATATTTT. Amino acid sequence: CASSRGGGSGNTIYF.

This clonotype was counted a few times. CDR3 DNA sequence: TGTGCCATCAGTGAGTCGACAGGGAGAGATACGCAGTATTTT. Encoded protein: CAISESTGRDTQYF. This chain links TRBV10-3 with TRBJ2-3; 7 bases are a match to TRBD1. The ends lost 0 bases at V and 5 bases at J; junction bases unmatched: 2. The germline V gene has CDR1 ENHRY and CDR2 SYGVKD. This CDR3 region has 14 residues.